This T cell receptor beta chain was documented in a study of blood T cell repertoires in COVID-19. About the research overall: From T cells, B-cell-depleted T cells, or PBMCs came the material, which was cDNA or gDNA.

The CDR3 runs to 18 residues. The ends were cut back, 2 bases at V and 0 bases at J, with 19 bases in the middle. Germline values: CDR1 SNHLY, CDR2 FYNNEI. Authors' methods: It was from reference gene primer amplification that nucleated cell counts were estimated. Clones were read by immunoSEQ multiplex PCR, and TCRdb kept only the in-frame ones, dropping some. The D gene and trimming were derived from the DNA, and the V and J assignments and clone size from that table. This table holds 300,000 to 400,000 clones, 80% to 90% found once. Membership in each cohort depended on participant-reported clinical history.

The TCR originated in a woman aged 40 to 50 with acute COVID-19. The chain recombines TRBV2 with TRBJ1-2; D is perhaps TRBD1 (6 bases). Source material: PBMCs or T cells enriched from blood (not recorded which). CDR3 DNA: TGTGCCAGCAGTGAATTTTCGGGGGGCTATATGACTAACTATGGCTACACCTTC. Translation gives CASSEFSGGYMTNYGYTF.